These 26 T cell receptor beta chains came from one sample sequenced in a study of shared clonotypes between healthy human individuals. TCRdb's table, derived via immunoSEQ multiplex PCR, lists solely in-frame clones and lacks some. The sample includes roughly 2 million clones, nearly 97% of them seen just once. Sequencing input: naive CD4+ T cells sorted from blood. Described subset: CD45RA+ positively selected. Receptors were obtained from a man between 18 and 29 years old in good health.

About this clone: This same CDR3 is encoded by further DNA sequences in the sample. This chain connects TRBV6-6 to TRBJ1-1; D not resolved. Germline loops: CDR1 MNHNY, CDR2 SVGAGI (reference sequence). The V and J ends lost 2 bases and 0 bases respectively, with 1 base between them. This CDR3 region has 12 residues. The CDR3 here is CASSYLNTEAFF. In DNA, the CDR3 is TGTGCCAGCAGTTACCTGAACACTGAAGCTTTCTTT.

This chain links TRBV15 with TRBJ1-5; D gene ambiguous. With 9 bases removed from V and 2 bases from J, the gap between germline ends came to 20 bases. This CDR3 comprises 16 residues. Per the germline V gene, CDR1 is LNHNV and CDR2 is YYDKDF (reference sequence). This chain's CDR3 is CATGEGAGMGNQPQHF. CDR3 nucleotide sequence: TGTGCCACAGGAGAGGGCGCGGGTATGGGCAATCAGCCCCAGCATTTT.

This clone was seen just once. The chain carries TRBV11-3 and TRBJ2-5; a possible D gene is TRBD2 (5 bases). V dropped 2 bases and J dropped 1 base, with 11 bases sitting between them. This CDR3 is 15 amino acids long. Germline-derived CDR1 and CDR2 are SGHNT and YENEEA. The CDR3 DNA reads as TGTGCCAGCAGCTTACGCGGTGAGGGCCAAGAGACCCAGTACTTC. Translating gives CASSLRGEGQETQYF.

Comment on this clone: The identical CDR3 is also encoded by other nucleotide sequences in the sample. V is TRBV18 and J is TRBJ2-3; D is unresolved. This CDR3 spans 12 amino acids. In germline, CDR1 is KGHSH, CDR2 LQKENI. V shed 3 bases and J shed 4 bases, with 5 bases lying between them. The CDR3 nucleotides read TGTGCCAGCTCACCCCCCGCAGATACGCAGTATTTT. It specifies CASSPPADTQYF.

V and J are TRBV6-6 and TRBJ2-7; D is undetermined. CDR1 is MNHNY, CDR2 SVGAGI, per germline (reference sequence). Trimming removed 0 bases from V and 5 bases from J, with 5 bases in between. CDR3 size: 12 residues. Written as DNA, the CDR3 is TGTGCCAGCAGTTACTCAGCAGACGAGCAGTACTTC. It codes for CASSYSADEQYF.

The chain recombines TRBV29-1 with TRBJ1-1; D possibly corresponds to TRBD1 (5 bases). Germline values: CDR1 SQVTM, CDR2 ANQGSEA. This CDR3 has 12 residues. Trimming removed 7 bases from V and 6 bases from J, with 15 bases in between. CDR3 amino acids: CSAARGFPEAFF. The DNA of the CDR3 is TGCAGCGCCGCTCGGGGGTTTCCTGAAGCTTTCTTT.

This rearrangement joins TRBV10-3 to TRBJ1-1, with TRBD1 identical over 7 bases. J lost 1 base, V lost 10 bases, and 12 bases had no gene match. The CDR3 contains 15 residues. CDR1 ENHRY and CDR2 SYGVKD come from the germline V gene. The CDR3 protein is CATQQTGLGNTEAFF. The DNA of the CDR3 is TGTGCCACCCAACAGACAGGGCTCGGGAACACTGAAGCTTTCTTT.

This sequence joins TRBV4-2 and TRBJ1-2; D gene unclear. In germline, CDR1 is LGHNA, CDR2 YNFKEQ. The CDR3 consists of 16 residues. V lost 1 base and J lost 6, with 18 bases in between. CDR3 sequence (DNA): TGTGCCAGCAGCCAAGGAGGGAATCAGAACCGGGATGGCTACACCTTC. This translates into CASSQGGNQNRDGYTF.

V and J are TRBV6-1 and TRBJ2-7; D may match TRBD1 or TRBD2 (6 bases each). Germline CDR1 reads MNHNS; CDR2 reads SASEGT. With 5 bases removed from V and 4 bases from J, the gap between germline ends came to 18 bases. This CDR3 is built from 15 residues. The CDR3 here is CASSPGGTLSYEQYF. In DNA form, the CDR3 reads TGTGCCAGCAGTCCCGGAGGGACACTCTCTTACGAGCAGTACTTC.

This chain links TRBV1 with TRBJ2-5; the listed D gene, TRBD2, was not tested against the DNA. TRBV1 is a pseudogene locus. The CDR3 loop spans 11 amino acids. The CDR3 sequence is CTSSPSREQYF. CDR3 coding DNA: TGCACCAGCAGCCCATCGCGGGAGCAGTACTTC.

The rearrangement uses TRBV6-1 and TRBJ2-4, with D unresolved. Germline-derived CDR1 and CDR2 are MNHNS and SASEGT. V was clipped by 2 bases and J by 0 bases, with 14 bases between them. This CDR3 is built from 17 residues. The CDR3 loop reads CASSEQTRRLAKNIQYF. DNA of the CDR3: TGTGCCAGCAGTGAACAAACTCGCAGGTTAGCCAAAAACATTCAGTACTTC.

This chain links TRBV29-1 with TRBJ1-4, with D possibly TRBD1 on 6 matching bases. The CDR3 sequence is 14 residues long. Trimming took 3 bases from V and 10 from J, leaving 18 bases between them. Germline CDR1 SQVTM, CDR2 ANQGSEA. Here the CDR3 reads CSVEPQGTPAKLFF. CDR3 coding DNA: TGCAGCGTTGAGCCCCAGGGGACTCCAGCAAAACTGTTTTTT. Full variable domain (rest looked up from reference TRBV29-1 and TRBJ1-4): SAVISQKPSRDICQRGTSLTIQCQVDSQVTMMFWYRQQPGQSLTLIATANQGSEATYESGFVIDKFPISRPNLTFSTLTVSNMSPEDSSIYLCSVEPQGTPAKLFFGSGTQLSVL.

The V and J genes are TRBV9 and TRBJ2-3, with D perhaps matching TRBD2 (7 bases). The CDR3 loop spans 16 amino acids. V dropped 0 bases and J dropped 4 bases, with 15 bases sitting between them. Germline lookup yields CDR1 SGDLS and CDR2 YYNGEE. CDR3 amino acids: CASSVATRGGPDTQYF. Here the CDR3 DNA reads TGTGCCAGCAGCGTAGCTACGAGGGGGGGACCAGATACGCAGTATTTT.

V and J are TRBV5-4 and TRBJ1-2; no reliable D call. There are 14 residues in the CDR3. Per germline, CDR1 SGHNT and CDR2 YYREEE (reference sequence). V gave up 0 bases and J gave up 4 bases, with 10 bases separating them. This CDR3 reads CASSLGEGRYGYTF. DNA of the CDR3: TGTGCCAGCAGCTTGGGTGAGGGCCGCTATGGCTACACCTTC. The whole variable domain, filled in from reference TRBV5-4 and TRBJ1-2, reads ETGVTQSPTHLIKTRGQQVTLRCSSQSGHNTVSWYQQALGQGPQFIFQYYREEENGRGNFPPRFSGLQFPNYSSELNVNALELDDSALYLCASSLGEGRYGYTFGSGTRLTVV.

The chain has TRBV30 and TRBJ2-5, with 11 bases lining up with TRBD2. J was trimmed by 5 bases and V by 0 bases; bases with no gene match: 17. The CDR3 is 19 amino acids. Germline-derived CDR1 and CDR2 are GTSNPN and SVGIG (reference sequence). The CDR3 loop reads CAWSVRVGSGGAPPETQYF. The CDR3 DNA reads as TGTGCCTGGAGTGTACGAGTGGGTAGCGGGGGGGCCCCTCCGGAGACCCAGTACTTC.

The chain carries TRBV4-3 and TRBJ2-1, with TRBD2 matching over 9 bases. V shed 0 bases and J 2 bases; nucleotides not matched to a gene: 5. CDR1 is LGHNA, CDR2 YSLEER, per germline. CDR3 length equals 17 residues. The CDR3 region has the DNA TGCGCCAGCAGCCAAGATGGGGAGCGGGAGGCCTACAATGAGCAGTTCTTC. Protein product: CASSQDGEREAYNEQFF.

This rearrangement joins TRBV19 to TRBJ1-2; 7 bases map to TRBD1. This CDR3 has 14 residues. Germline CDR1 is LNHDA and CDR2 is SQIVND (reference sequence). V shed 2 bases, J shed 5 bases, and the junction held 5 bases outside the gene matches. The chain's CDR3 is CASSIWGTEYGYTF. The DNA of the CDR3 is TGTGCCAGTAGTATATGGGGGACAGAATATGGCTACACCTTC.

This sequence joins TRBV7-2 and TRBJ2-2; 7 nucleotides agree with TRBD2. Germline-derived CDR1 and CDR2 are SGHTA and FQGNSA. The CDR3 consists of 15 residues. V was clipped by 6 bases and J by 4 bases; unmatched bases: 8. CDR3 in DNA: TGTGCCAGCAGTTCCCAGGGAGGGGCCACCGGGGAGCTGTTTTTT. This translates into CASSSQGGATGELFF.

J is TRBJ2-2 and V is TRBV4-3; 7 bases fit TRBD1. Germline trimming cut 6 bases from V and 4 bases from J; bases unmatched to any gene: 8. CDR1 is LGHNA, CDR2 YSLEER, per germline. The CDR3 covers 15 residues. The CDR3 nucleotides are TGCGCCAGCAGTGCGATGACAGGGAGCACCGGGGAGCTGTTTTTT. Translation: CASSAMTGSTGELFF.

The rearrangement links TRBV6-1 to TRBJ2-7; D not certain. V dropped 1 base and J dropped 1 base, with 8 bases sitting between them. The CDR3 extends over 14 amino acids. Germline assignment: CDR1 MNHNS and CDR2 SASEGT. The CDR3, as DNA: TGTGCCAGCAGTGAAGGGCTGGTATCCTACGAGCAGTACTTC. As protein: CASSEGLVSYEQYF.

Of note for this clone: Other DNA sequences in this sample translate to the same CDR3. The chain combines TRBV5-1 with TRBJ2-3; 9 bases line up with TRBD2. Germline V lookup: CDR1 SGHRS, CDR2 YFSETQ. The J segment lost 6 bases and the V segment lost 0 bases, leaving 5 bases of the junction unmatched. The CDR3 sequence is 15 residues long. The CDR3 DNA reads TGCGCCAGCAGCTTGGATGGGACTAGCAGTGATACGCAGTATTTT. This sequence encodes CASSLDGTSSDTQYF.

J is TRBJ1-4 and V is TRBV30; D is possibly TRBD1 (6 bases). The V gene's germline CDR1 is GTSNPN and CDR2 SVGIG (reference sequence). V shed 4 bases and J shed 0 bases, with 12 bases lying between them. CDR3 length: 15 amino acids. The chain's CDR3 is CAWMVGGATNEKLFF. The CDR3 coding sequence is TGTGCCTGGATGGTAGGGGGGGCAACTAATGAAAAACTGTTTTTT.

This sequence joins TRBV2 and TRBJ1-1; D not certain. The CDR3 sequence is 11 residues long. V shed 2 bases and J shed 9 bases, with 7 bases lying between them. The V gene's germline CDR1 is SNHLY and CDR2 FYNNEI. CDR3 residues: CASSESEKAFF. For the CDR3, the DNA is TGTGCCAGCAGTGAAAGTGAAAAAGCTTTCTTT.

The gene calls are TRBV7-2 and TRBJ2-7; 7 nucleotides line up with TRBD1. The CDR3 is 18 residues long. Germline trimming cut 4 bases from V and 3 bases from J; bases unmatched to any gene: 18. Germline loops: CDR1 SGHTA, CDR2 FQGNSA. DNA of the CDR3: TGTGCCAGCAGCTCCCTGTGGGCGATGAGGCAGGGGGACTACGAGCAGTACTTC. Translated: CASSSLWAMRQGDYEQYF.

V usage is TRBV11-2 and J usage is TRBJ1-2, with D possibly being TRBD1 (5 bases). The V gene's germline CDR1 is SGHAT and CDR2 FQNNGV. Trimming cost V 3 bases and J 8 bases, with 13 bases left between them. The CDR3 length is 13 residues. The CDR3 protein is CASSFLGTGGYTF. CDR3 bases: TGTGCCAGCAGCTTCTTAGGGACGGGAGGCTACACCTTC.

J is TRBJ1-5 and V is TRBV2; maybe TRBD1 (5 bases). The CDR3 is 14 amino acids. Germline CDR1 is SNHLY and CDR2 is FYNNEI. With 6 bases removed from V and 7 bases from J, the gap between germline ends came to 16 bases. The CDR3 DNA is TGTGCCAGCAGCCTCCAAGGGGTTGGCCAGCCCCAGCATTTT. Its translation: CASSLQGVGQPQHF.